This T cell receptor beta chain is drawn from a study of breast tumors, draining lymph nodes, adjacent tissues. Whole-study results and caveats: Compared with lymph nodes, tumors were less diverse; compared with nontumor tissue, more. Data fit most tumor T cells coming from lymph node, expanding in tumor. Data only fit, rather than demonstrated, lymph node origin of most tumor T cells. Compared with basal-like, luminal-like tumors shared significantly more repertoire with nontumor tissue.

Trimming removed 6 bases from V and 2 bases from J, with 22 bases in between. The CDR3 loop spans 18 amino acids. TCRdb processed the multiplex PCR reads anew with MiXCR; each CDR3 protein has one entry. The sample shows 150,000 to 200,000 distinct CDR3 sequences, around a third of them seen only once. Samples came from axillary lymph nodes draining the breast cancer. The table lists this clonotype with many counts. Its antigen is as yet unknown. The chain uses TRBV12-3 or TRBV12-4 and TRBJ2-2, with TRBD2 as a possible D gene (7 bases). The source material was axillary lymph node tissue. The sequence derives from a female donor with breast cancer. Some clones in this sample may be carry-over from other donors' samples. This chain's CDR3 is CASSPLGGAPINTGELFF. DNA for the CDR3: TGTGCCAGCAGCCCCCTGGGGGGGGCCCCAATTAACACCGGGGAGCTGTTTTTT.